The 16 T cell receptor beta chains given below trace back to one sample, sequenced in a study of patients and donors after allogeneic stem cell transplantation (dated by TCRdb to the early 2020s). The receptor library was made with RT-PCR. Data came from a NextSeq 550. The raw public data were reprocessed by TCRdb itself: fastp quality trimming at Q25, MiXCR clonotype calling, in-frame beta chains only. Every entry covers one CDR3 protein and lists the most common genes and DNA from its rows. Present in this sample are tens of thousands of distinct CDR3 sequences, around 33% of which were seen just once. The ten largest clones take up more than 65% of the sample. Sequenced input: blood, either unsorted or a sorted T cell fraction (not recorded which). The receptors here all came from a human donor who was either an allogeneic HSCT recipient or a stem cell or donor lymphocyte infusion donor (not recorded which). It is not recorded whose cells these are; they may come from a transplant donor.

This clonotype was counted only a few times. This sequence joins TRBV11-2 and TRBJ1-1; D possibly corresponds to TRBD1 (5 bases). From germline, CDR1 is SGHAT and CDR2 FQNNGV. The CDR3 consists of 15 residues. With 5 bases removed from V and 4 bases from J, the gap between germline ends came to 17 bases. CDR3 sequence: CASSPGVSTATEAFF. The CDR3 DNA is TGTGCCAGCAGCCCGGGGGTTAGTACGGCCACTGAAGCTTTCTTT.

The chain links TRBV4-1 to TRBJ1-2; D not certain. CDR1 and CDR2 (germline): MGHRA, YSYEKL. The V and J ends lost 6 bases and 1 base respectively, with 15 bases between them. The CDR3 is 15 residues long. CDR3 sequence: CASRMNVQSNYGYTF. The CDR3 DNA is TGCGCCAGCAGAATGAACGTACAGAGTAACTATGGCTACACCTTC.

CDR3 residues: CSVERRVVDTEAFF. In DNA form, the CDR3 reads TGCAGCGTTGAAAGGAGGGTGGTAGACACTGAAGCTTTCTTT. V gene TRBV29-1 combines with J gene TRBJ1-1; D is unclear. This CDR3 contains 14 residues. Deletions cut 2 bases from V and 3 bases from J, with 13 bases between. Per germline, CDR1 SQVTM and CDR2 ANQGSEA. Filled out from reference TRBV29-1 and TRBJ1-1, the complete variable domain reads SAVISQKPSRDICQRGTSLTIQCQVDSQVTMMFWYRQQPGQSLTLIATANQGSEATYESGFVIDKFPISRPNLTFSTLTVSNMSPEDSSIYLCSVERRVVDTEAFFGQGTRLTVV.

This chain uses TRBV5-1 with TRBJ1-4; no clear D. Trimming took 0 bases from V and 7 from J, leaving 7 bases between them. The V gene's germline CDR1 is SGHRS and CDR2 YFSETQ. The CDR3 has 13 residues. As DNA, the CDR3 is TGCGCCAGCAGCTTGGACACCGGTGAAAAACTGTTTTTT. It translates to CASSLDTGEKLFF. Filled out from reference TRBV5-1 and TRBJ1-4, the complete variable domain reads KAGVTQTPRYLIKTRGQQVTLSCSPISGHRSVSWYQQTPGQGLQFLFEYFSETQRNKGNFPGRFSGRQFSNSRSEMNVSTLELGDSALYLCASSLDTGEKLFFGSGTQLSVL.

The rearrangement links TRBV6-5 to TRBJ2-1; 9 bases map to TRBD1. V was pared by 5 bases and J by 2 bases, with 4 bases of the junction left unmatched. CDR1 and CDR2 (germline): MNHEY, SVGAGI. The CDR3 sequence is 15 residues long. CDR3 nucleotides: TGTGCCAGCAGTCCAACAGGGGGCACCTACAATGAGCAGTTCTTC. Residues: CASSPTGGTYNEQFF.

In its sample, this clonotype was seen many times. This chain connects TRBV2 to TRBJ1-4; D is unresolved. Germline V lookup: CDR1 SNHLY, CDR2 FYNNEI. CDR3 length: 14 amino acids. The V end lost 4 bases, the J end lost 7 bases, and 13 bases lay between the germline ends. The CDR3 region has the DNA TGTGCCAGCAGTGGTCGGCTACGGGCTGAAAAACTGTTTTTT. Translation: CASSGRLRAEKLFF.

The chain joins TRBV20-1 to TRBJ1-6; TRBD1 aligns across 11 bases. CDR3 length: 13 amino acids. J gave up 13 bases and V 5 bases, and 7 bases lay outside the gene matches. Looked up from germline, CDR1 is DFQATT and CDR2 is SNEGSKA (reference sequence). The CDR3 DNA is TGCAGTGCTGGTGGACAGGGGGCCGGGCCCCTCCACTTT. This codes for CSAGGQGAGPLHF.

The rearrangement joins TRBV6-1 to TRBJ2-7; tentatively, D is TRBD2 (5 bases). The CDR3 consists of 12 residues. Germline CDR1 is MNHNS and CDR2 is SASEGT. V shed 2 bases and J shed 7 bases, with 9 bases lying between them. The CDR3 here is CASSERRKEQYF. CDR3 in DNA: TGTGCCAGCAGTGAAAGGAGGAAGGAGCAGTACTTC.

The chain is built from TRBV2 and TRBJ1-1; D may be TRBD1 (5 bases). The CDR3 contains 15 residues. The V gene's germline CDR1 is SNHLY and CDR2 FYNNEI. V was pared by 4 bases and J by 1 base, with 13 bases between. CDR3: CASSVGGGWNTEAFF. The DNA of the CDR3 is TGTGCCAGCAGTGTGGGGGGAGGATGGAACACTGAAGCTTTCTTT.

V usage is TRBV5-1 and J usage is TRBJ1-1; D possibly corresponds to TRBD1 (6 bases). This CDR3 contains 14 residues. Per germline, CDR1 SGHRS and CDR2 YFSETQ. V shed 7 bases and J shed 1 base, with 14 bases lying between them. Here the CDR3 DNA reads TGCGCCAGCTATACCGGGGGCACGAACACTGAAGCTTTCTTT. This translates into CASYTGGTNTEAFF.

The genes are TRBV15 and TRBJ2-7; 7 bases are shared with TRBD2. Per the germline V gene, CDR1 is LNHNV and CDR2 is YYDKDF (reference sequence). J was trimmed by 3 bases and V by 4 bases; bases with no gene match: 6. The CDR3 contains 14 residues. This CDR3 reads CATSILQRGYEQYV. The CDR3 DNA reads as TGTGCCACCAGCATTCTTCAGCGGGGCTACGAGCAGTACGTC.

Only a few counts were recorded for this clonotype. The J gene is TRBJ2-3, the V gene TRBV7-8; 10 bases fit TRBD1. CDR1 and CDR2 (germline): SGHVS, FQNEAQ. The V segment lost 5 bases and the J segment 0 bases; nucleotides outside the gene matches: 5. This CDR3 is 16 amino acids long. CDR3 sequence (DNA): TGTGCCAGCAGCGGACGACAGGGGGCGAGCACAGATACGCAGTATTTT. Protein product: CASSGRQGASTDTQYF.

V usage is TRBV7-9 and J usage is TRBJ1-2, with D possibly TRBD1 on 5 matching bases. Looked up from germline, CDR1 is SEHNR and CDR2 is FQNEAQ (reference sequence). The V end was cut by 6 bases, the J end by 0 bases, with 20 bases between. CDR3 length: 17 amino acids. CDR3 loop: CASSYLWGKMANYGYTF. The CDR3 DNA follows: TGTGCCAGCAGTTACCTCTGGGGGAAAATGGCTAACTATGGCTACACCTTC.

CDR3 protein: CSVQITGGTEAFF. In DNA form, the CDR3 reads TGCAGCGTCCAGATTACAGGGGGCACTGAAGCTTTCTTT. The chain is built from TRBV29-1 and TRBJ1-1; TRBD1 matches at 8 bases. The trim removed 6 bases at V and 4 bases at J, leaving 7 bases unmatched. The CDR3 contains 13 residues. The germline CDR1 and CDR2 sequences are SQVTM and ANQGSEA.

This chain connects TRBV15 to TRBJ2-1; a weak D match, TRBD2 (5 bases). Germline V gene data show CDR1 as LNHNV and CDR2 as YYDKDF (reference sequence). This CDR3 has 14 amino acids. With 6 bases removed from V and 5 bases from J, the gap between germline ends came to 14 bases. The CDR3: CATRLGSAHNEQFF. The CDR3 bases are TGTGCCACCAGATTAGGTAGCGCACACAATGAGCAGTTCTTC.

J is TRBJ2-7 and V is TRBV2; D is uncertain. The V and J ends lost 5 bases and 5 bases respectively, with 19 bases between them. The CDR3 runs to 15 residues. Per the germline V gene, CDR1 is SNHLY and CDR2 is FYNNEI. In DNA form, the CDR3 reads TGTGCCAGCAGTAAAAAGACGGACCATTTGGACGAGCAGTACGTC. It codes for CASSKKTDHLDEQYV.